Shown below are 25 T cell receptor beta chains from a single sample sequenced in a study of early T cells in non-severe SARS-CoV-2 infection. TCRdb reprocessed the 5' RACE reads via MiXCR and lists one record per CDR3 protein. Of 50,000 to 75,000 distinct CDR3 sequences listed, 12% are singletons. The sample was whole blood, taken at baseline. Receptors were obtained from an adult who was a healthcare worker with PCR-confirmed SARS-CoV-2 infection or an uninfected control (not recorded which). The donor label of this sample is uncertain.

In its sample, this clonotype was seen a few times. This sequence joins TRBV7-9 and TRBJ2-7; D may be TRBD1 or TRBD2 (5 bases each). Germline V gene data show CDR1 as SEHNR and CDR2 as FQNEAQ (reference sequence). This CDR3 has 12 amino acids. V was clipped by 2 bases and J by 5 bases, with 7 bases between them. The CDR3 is CASSLLGDEQYV. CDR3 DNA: TGTGCCAGCAGCTTACTGGGGGACGAGCAGTACGTC.

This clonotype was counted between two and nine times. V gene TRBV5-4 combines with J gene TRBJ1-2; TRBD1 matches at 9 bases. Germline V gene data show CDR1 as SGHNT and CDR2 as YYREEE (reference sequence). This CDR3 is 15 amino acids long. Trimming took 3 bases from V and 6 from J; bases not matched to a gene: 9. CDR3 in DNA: TGTGCCAGCAGCTCGGACAGGGGCAGTCCGAATGGCTACACCTTC. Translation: CASSSDRGSPNGYTF.

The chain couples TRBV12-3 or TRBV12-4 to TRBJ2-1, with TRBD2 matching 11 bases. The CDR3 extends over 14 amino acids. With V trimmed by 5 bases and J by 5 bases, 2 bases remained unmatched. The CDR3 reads CASSRSGGDNEQFF. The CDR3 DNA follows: TGTGCCAGCAGTCGTAGCGGGGGGGACAATGAGCAGTTCTTC.

CDR3: CASSLINSRGTEAFF. DNA of the CDR3: TGTGCCAGCAGCTTAATTAACAGCCGGGGGACTGAAGCTTTCTTT. This chain links TRBV11-1 with TRBJ1-1; possible D gene TRBD1, 5 bases. V was cut by 2 bases and J by 5 bases, with 15 bases left in between. CDR3 length: 15 amino acids. Germline values: CDR1 SGHAT, CDR2 FQDESV (reference sequence).

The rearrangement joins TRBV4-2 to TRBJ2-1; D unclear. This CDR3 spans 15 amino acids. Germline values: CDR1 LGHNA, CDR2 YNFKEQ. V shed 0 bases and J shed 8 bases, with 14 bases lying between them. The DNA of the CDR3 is TGTGCCAGCAGCCAAGATATAATGGTTGTCGATGAGCAGTTCTTC. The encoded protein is CASSQDIMVVDEQFF.

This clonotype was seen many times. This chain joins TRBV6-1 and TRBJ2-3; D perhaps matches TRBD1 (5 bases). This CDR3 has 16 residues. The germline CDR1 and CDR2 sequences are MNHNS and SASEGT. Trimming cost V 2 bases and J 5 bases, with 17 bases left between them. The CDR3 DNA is TGTGCCAGCAGTGAAATTCGGACATCCATGCGAGATACGCAGTATTTT. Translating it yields CASSEIRTSMRDTQYF.

The CDR3 loop is CASMTENTGELFF. CDR3 sequence (DNA): TGCGCCAGCATGACAGAGAACACCGGGGAGCTGTTTTTT. The rearrangement uses TRBV5-1 and TRBJ2-2; D is possibly TRBD1 (5 bases). Germline CDR1 SGHRS, CDR2 YFSETQ. CDR3 length equals 13 residues. Trimming took 6 bases from V and 1 from J, leaving 7 bases between them. The whole variable domain, remainder taken from reference TRBV5-1 and TRBJ2-2, is KAGVTQTPRYLIKTRGQQVTLSCSPISGHRSVSWYQQTPGQGLQFLFEYFSETQRNKGNFPGRFSGRQFSNSRSEMNVSTLELGDSALYLCASMTENTGELFFGEGSRLTVL.

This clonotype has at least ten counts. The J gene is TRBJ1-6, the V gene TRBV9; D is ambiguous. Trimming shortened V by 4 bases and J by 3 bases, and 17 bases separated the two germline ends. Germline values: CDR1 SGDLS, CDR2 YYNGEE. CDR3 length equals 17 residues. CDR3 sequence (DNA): TGTGCCAGCAGCCTATGGGGTACACTGCACTATAATTCACCCCTCCACTTT. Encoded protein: CASSLWGTLHYNSPLHF. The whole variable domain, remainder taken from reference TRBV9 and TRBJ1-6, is DSGVTQTPKHLITATGQRVTLRCSPRSGDLSVYWYQQSLDQGLQFLIQYYNGEERAKGNILERFSAQQFPDLHSELNLSSLELGDSALYFCASSLWGTLHYNSPLHFGNGTRLTVT.

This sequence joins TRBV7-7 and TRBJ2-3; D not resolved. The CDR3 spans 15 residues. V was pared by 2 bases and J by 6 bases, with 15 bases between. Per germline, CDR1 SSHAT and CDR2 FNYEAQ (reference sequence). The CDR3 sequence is CASSLYMDRSDTQYF. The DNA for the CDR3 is TGTGCCAGCAGCTTATATATGGATCGGTCCGATACGCAGTATTTT.

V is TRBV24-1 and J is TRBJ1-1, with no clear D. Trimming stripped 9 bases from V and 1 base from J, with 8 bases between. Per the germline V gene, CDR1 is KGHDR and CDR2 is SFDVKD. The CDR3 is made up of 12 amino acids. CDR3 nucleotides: TGTGCCACCGGGGAGAGGAACACTGAAGCTTTCTTT. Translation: CATGERNTEAFF.

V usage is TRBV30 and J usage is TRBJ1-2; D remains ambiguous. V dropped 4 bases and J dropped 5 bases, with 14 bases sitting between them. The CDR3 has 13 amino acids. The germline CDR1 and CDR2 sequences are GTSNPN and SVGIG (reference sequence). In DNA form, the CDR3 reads TGTGCCTGGACTAACGGCGTAGGGTATGGCTACACCTTC. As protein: CAWTNGVGYGYTF.

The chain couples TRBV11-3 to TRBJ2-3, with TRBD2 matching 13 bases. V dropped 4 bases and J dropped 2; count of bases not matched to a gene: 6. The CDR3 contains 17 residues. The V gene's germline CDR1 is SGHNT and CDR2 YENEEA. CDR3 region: CASSSGLAGDPTDTQYF. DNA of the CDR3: TGTGCCAGCAGCTCTGGACTAGCGGGGGACCCCACAGATACGCAGTATTTT.

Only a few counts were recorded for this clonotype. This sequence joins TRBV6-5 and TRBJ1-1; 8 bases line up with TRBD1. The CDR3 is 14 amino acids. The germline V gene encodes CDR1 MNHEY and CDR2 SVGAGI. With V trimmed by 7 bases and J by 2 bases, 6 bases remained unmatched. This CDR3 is CASNLDRVNTEAFF. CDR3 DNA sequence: TGTGCCAGCAATTTGGACAGGGTTAACACTGAAGCTTTCTTT.

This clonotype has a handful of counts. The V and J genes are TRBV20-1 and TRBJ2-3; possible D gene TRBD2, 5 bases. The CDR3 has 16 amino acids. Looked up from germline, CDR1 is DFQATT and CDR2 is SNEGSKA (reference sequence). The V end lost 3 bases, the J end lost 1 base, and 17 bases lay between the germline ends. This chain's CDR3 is CSARGDRSGRTDTQYF. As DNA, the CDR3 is TGCAGTGCTAGGGGTGATCGGAGCGGCCGCACAGATACGCAGTATTTT.

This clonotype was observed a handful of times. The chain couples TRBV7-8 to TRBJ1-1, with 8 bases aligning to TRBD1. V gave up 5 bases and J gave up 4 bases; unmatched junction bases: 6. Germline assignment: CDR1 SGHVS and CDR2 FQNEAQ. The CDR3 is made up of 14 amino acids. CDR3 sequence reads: CASSLTDRGTEAFF. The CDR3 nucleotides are TGTGCCAGCAGCCTGACCGACAGGGGCACTGAAGCTTTCTTT.

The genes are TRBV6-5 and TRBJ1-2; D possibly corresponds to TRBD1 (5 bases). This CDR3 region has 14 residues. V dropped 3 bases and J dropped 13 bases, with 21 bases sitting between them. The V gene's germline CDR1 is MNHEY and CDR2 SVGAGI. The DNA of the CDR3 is TGTGCCAGCAGTTATATCCAGGGAGGGTATGATCTCACCTTC. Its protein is CASSYIQGGYDLTF.

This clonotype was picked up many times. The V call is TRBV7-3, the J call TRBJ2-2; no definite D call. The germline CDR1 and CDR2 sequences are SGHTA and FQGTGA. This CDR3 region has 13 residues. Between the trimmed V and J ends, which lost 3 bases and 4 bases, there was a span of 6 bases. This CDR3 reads CASSLHPTGELFF. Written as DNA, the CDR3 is TGTGCCAGCAGCTTGCATCCCACCGGGGAGCTGTTTTTT.

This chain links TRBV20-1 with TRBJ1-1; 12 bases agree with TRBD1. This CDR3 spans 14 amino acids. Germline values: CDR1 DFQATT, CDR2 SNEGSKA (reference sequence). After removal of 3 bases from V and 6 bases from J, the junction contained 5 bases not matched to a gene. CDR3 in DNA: TGCAGTGCTAGGGGACAGGGGGCCAAGGCTGAAGCTTTCTTT. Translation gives CSARGQGAKAEAFF.

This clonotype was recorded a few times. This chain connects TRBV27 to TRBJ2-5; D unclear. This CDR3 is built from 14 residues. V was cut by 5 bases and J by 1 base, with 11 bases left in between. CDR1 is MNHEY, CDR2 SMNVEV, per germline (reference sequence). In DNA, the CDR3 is TGTGCCAGCAGTCCCTCGGCACCCCAAGAGACCCAGTACTTC. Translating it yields CASSPSAPQETQYF.

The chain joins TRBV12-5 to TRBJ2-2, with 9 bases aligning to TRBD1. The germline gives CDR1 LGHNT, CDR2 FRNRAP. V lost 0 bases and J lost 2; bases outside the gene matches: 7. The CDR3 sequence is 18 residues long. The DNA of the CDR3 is TGTGCTAGTGGTTTGGTACTAGGACAGGGGTCTAACACCGGGGAGCTGTTTTTT. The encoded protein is CASGLVLGQGSNTGELFF.

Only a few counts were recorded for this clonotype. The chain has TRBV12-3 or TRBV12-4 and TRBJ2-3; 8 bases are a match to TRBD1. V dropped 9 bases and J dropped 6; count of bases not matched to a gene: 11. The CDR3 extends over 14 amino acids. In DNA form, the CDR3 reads TGTGCCAGTGGGCAGGGGGCGCCTGCCGATACGCAGTATTTT. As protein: CASGQGAPADTQYF.

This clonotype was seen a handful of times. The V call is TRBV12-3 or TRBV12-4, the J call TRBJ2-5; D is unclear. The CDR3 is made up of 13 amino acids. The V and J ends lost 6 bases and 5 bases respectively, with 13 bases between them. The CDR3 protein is CASRSSPGETQYF. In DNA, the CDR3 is TGTGCCAGCAGATCCAGCCCCGGGGAGACCCAGTACTTC.

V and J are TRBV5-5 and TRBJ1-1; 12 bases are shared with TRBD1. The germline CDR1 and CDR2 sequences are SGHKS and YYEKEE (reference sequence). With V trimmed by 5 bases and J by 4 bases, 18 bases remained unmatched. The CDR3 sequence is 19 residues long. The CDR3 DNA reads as TGTGCCAGCAGGACGGGGACAGGGGGCGGTCCGGTCCAGTCCACTGAAGCTTTCTTT. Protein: CASRTGTGGGPVQSTEAFF.

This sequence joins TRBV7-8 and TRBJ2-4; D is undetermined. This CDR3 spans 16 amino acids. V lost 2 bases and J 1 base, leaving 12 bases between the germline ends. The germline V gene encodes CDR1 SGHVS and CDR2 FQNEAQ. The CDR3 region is CASSLWSGPAKNIQYF. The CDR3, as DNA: TGTGCCAGCAGCTTATGGTCCGGGCCGGCCAAAAACATTCAGTACTTC.

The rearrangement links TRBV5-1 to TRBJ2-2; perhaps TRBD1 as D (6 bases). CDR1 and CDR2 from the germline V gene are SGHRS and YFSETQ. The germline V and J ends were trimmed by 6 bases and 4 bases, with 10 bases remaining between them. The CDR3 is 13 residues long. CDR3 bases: TGCGCCAGCATACAGGGTAGCACCGGGGAGCTGTTTTTT. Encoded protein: CASIQGSTGELFF.